Below, 32 T cell receptor beta chains from the same sample are listed, as sequenced in a study of human T cells and chemical hapten exposure. Documented time point: patch test 3, about 24 weeks after DPC sensitization. As to treatment: therapeutic diphenylcyclopropenone sensitization with weekly scalp DPC. TCRdb itself ran the RACE reads through MiXCR, one entry per CDR3 protein. The data hold more than 95,000 distinct CDR3 sequences, with approximately 36% observed a single time. The specimen was whole blood, collected in connection with sensitization to the hapten diphenylcyclopropenone (DPC). The receptors stem from a middle-aged man with alopecia areata. Some clones in this sample may be carry-over from other donors' samples.

This clonotype was seen only a few times. The chain has TRBV28 and TRBJ1-6; 8 bases fit TRBD1. The CDR3 contains 21 residues. The ends lost 3 bases at V and 8 bases at J; junction bases unmatched: 24. CDR1 and CDR2 (germline): MDHEN, SYDVKM. CDR3 amino acids: CASSLNFYPRQGLDLDSPLHF. The CDR3 DNA sequence: TGTGCCAGCAGTTTGAATTTTTATCCGAGACAGGGGTTAGATTTGGATTCACCCCTCCACTTT.

In its sample, this clonotype was seen a few times. V usage is TRBV10-3 and J usage is TRBJ1-2, with D perhaps TRBD1 (5 bases). V was clipped by 5 bases and J by 4 bases, with 14 bases between them. Germline V gene sequence: CDR1 ENHRY, CDR2 SYGVKD. The CDR3 has 14 amino acids. The CDR3 loop is CAISPWGEGYGYTF. In nucleotides, the CDR3 is TGTGCCATCAGTCCTTGGGGGGAAGGCTATGGCTACACCTTC.

This clonotype appeared a few times. The rearrangement uses TRBV28 and TRBJ1-2; D gene uncertain. Looked up from germline, CDR1 is MDHEN and CDR2 is SYDVKM. The CDR3 is 14 residues long. Trimming removed 2 bases at V and 5 bases at J, with 12 bases between. The CDR3 region is CASSLSVDLYGYTF. CDR3 in DNA: TGTGCCAGCAGTTTAAGTGTGGACCTTTATGGCTACACCTTC.

The chain has TRBV6-5 and TRBJ2-1, with 7 bases fitting TRBD2. Germline-derived CDR1 and CDR2 are MNHEY and SVGAGI. V shed 4 bases and J 7 bases; nucleotides not matched to a gene: 13. The CDR3 runs 16 residues. CDR3 coding DNA: TGTGCCAGCAGTTTTTCTAGCGGTCTGGGAGGTAATGAGCAGTTCTTC. Translating it yields CASSFSSGLGGNEQFF.

V and J are TRBV7-2 and TRBJ2-3; possible D gene TRBD1, 6 bases. V lost 4 bases, J lost 4 bases, and 12 bases lay in between. Per the germline V gene, CDR1 is SGHTA and CDR2 is FQGNSA. This CDR3 region has 14 residues. Here the CDR3 reads CASSSTGKADTQYF. The CDR3 DNA is TGTGCCAGCAGCTCCACAGGGAAGGCAGATACGCAGTATTTT.

The genes are TRBV20-1 and TRBJ2-3; 12 nucleotides agree with TRBD2. This CDR3 has 16 amino acids. Germline assignment: CDR1 DFQATT and CDR2 SNEGSKA (reference sequence). Trimming removed 5 bases from V and 6 bases from J; junction bases left unmatched: 12. The CDR3 DNA sequence: TGCAGTGCTGAGCAGGCTAGCGGGGGGGGTCAGGATACGCAGTATTTT. Translation: CSAEQASGGGQDTQYF.

This chain joins TRBV18 and TRBJ1-1, with D tentatively TRBD1 (6 bases). The CDR3 has 15 amino acids. The germline CDR1 and CDR2 sequences are KGHSH and LQKENI. Between the trimmed V and J ends, which lost 3 bases and 4 bases, there was a span of 15 bases. For the CDR3, the DNA is TGTGCCAGCTCACCGGAAACAGGGAGGTTCACTGAAGCTTTCTTT. The encoded protein is CASSPETGRFTEAFF. Based on the CDR3 plus reference TRBV18 and TRBJ1-1, the full variable domain is NAGVMQNPRHLVRRRGQEARLRCSPMKGHSHVYWYRQLPEEGLKFMVYLQKENIIDESGMPKERFSAEFPKEGPSILRIQQVVRGDSAAYFCASSPETGRFTEAFFGQGTRLTVV.

This rearrangement joins TRBV7-2 to TRBJ2-5; no definite D call. The CDR3 covers 13 residues. Looked up from germline, CDR1 is SGHTA and CDR2 is FQGNSA. Trimming stripped 5 bases from V and 5 bases from J, with 12 bases between. The CDR3 protein is CASSPEPLETQYF. In nucleotides, the CDR3 is TGTGCCAGCAGCCCCGAACCACTGGAGACCCAGTACTTC.

This chain connects TRBV29-1 to TRBJ2-7, with D perhaps matching TRBD2 (5 bases). The germline CDR1 and CDR2 sequences are SQVTM and ANQGSEA. Trimming removed 0 bases from V and 7 bases from J, with 10 bases in between. The CDR3 length is 12 residues. CDR3: CSVEEGVREQYF. CDR3 coding DNA: TGCAGCGTTGAAGAGGGAGTACGTGAGCAGTACTTC.

The genes are TRBV4-2 and TRBJ2-1, with 7 bases identical to TRBD1. J gave up 0 bases and V 4 bases, and 6 bases lay outside the gene matches. The CDR3 is 16 amino acids. The V gene's germline CDR1 is LGHNA and CDR2 YNFKEQ. This chain's CDR3 is CASSPHGDSSYNEQFF. CDR3 DNA: TGTGCCAGCAGCCCCCACGGGGACAGCTCCTACAATGAGCAGTTCTTC.

The rearrangement uses TRBV4-1 and TRBJ2-5; no clear D. The germline CDR1 and CDR2 sequences are MGHRA and YSYEKL. Trimming removed 5 bases from V and 2 bases from J, with 18 bases in between. This CDR3 is 16 amino acids long. The CDR3 loop reads CASSSASPLEQETQYF. The CDR3 DNA reads TGCGCCAGCAGCTCCGCCTCCCCCTTAGAACAAGAGACCCAGTACTTC.

This chain links TRBV10-3 with TRBJ2-5; TRBD2 is a possible D gene (5 bases). This CDR3 spans 16 amino acids. Trimming took off 3 bases at V and 1 base at J, with 15 bases between the two ends. CDR1 ENHRY and CDR2 SYGVKD come from the germline V gene. CDR3 in amino acids: CAISEKLGAVQETQYF. The DNA for the CDR3 is TGTGCCATCAGTGAAAAGCTCGGAGCGGTCCAAGAGACCCAGTACTTC.

This chain links TRBV29-1 with TRBJ1-1, with D uncertain. The ends were cut back, 4 bases at V and 0 bases at J, with 6 bases in the middle. Germline CDR1 is SQVTM and CDR2 is ANQGSEA. The CDR3 has 12 amino acids. The CDR3 DNA reads as TGCAGCGTTGGACGGATGAACACTGAAGCTTTCTTT. Residues: CSVGRMNTEAFF.

The V call is TRBV29-1, the J call TRBJ2-2, with D possibly being TRBD2 (6 bases). This CDR3 is built from 13 residues. Germline V gene lookup returns CDR1 SQVTM and CDR2 ANQGSEA. Trimming pared 7 bases from V and 4 bases from J, leaving 13 bases between. CDR3 bases: TGCAGCGCCGGACTATCCTCCACCGGGGAGCTGTTTTTT. This gives the protein CSAGLSSTGELFF.

The chain carries TRBV7-2 and TRBJ2-5; D perhaps matches TRBD1 (5 bases). Germline CDR1 reads SGHTA; CDR2 reads FQGNSA. This CDR3 is 15 amino acids long. V lost 2 bases, J lost 2 bases, and 12 bases lay in between. The CDR3 is CASSLTRANQETQYF. CDR3 coding DNA: TGTGCCAGCAGCTTAACCAGGGCAAATCAAGAGACCCAGTACTTC.

The gene calls are TRBV29-1 and TRBJ2-1; 7 nucleotides match TRBD2. The V and J ends lost 4 bases and 0 bases, in that order; junction bases with no gene match: 6. CDR3 length: 15 residues. Germline V gives CDR1 SQVTM, CDR2 ANQGSEA. The CDR3 sequence is CSVVGLMSSYNEQFF. DNA of the CDR3: TGCAGCGTTGTGGGACTAATGAGCTCCTACAATGAGCAGTTCTTC.

V usage is TRBV29-1 and J usage is TRBJ2-1; D could derive from TRBD1 or TRBD2 (5 bases each). From germline, CDR1 is SQVTM and CDR2 ANQGSEA. CDR3 length: 15 residues. V gave up 3 bases and J gave up 0 bases, with 12 bases separating them. This chain's CDR3 is CSVDTGPGSYNEQFF. The CDR3 nucleotides read TGCAGCGTTGATACGGGGCCCGGCTCCTACAATGAGCAGTTCTTC.

The chain links TRBV7-2 to TRBJ2-3; D could derive from TRBD1 or TRBD2 (7 bases each). From germline, CDR1 is SGHTA and CDR2 FQGNSA. V lost 5 bases and J 0 bases, leaving 18 bases between the germline ends. The CDR3 length is 17 residues. The DNA for the CDR3 is TGTGCCAGCAGCCAGGGGGGGGTTGGGTTTAGCACAGATACGCAGTATTTT. Protein: CASSQGGVGFSTDTQYF.

The CDR3 spells CASSFGTGTDTQYF. Here the CDR3 DNA reads TGTGCCAGCAGTTTCGGGACAGGCACAGATACGCAGTATTTT. V is TRBV27 and J is TRBJ2-3; 7 bases match TRBD1. The V segment lost 3 bases and the J segment 1 base; nucleotides outside the gene matches: 1. CDR3 size: 14 residues. The germline V gene has CDR1 MNHEY and CDR2 SMNVEV (reference sequence).

This clonotype was counted a few times. The chain joins TRBV7-8 to TRBJ1-6; 7 bases line up with TRBD1. The germline CDR1 and CDR2 sequences are SGHVS and FQNEAQ. The CDR3 contains 16 residues. J lost 9 bases, V lost 1 base, and 9 bases had no gene match. The CDR3 DNA follows: TGTGCCAGCAGCTTAGGATCCGGGACAGTTCGTTCACCCCTCCACTTT. Its protein is CASSLGSGTVRSPLHF.

V and J are TRBV6-1 and TRBJ2-1; D possibly corresponds to TRBD1 (6 bases). Germline V gene lookup returns CDR1 MNHNS and CDR2 SASEGT. The V and J ends lost 5 bases and 12 bases respectively, with 17 bases between them. This CDR3 spans 13 amino acids. This chain's CDR3 is CASSPSGVRVQFF. For the CDR3, the DNA is TGTGCCAGCAGTCCCTCAGGGGTCAGGGTGCAGTTCTTC.

J is TRBJ2-1 and V is TRBV6-5; TRBD2 is a possible D gene (5 bases). Germline CDR1 is MNHEY and CDR2 is SVGAGI. The CDR3 consists of 13 residues. V was pared by 6 bases and J by 5 bases, with 11 bases between. The CDR3 reads CASRTLGDNEQFF. The CDR3 region has the DNA TGTGCCAGCAGAACCCTCGGGGACAATGAGCAGTTCTTC.

This rearrangement joins TRBV7-2 to TRBJ1-2, with 7 positions matching TRBD1. V lost 1 base to trimming and J lost 8 bases; unmatched junction nucleotides: 4. The CDR3 totals 13 residues. Germline CDR1 SGHTA, CDR2 FQGNSA. The CDR3 reads CASSLEWDSGYTF. The DNA for the CDR3 is TGTGCCAGCAGCTTAGAATGGGACAGCGGCTACACCTTC.

This clonotype was detected many times. This rearrangement joins TRBV4-3 to TRBJ2-2; D is unresolved. Trimming removed 3 bases from V and 0 bases from J, with 11 bases in between. CDR3 length equals 16 residues. CDR1 is LGHNA, CDR2 YSLEER, per germline. CDR3 sequence reads: CASSQFVTANTGELFF. CDR3 in DNA: TGCGCCAGCAGCCAGTTCGTTACAGCGAACACCGGGGAGCTGTTTTTT.

This clonotype has at least ten counts. The chain links TRBV28 to TRBJ2-1, with 13 bases identical to TRBD2. This CDR3 comprises 13 residues. V trimming: 8 bases; J trimming: 8 bases; junction bases outside the gene matches: 3. The germline CDR1 and CDR2 sequences are MDHEN and SYDVKM. CDR3 bases: TGTGCCAGCCGGACTAGCGGGAGCTATGAGCAGTTCTTC. Its translation: CASRTSGSYEQFF. Together with reference TRBV28 and TRBJ2-1, the CDR3 gives the full variable domain: DVKVTQSSRYLVKRTGEKVFLECVQDMDHENMFWYRQDPGLGLRLIYFSYDVKMKEKGDIPEGYSVSREKKERFSLILESASTNQTSMYLCASRTSGSYEQFFGPGTRLTVL.

The V call is TRBV30, the J call TRBJ2-3; D might be TRBD2 (6 bases). V was trimmed by 3 bases and J by 4 bases, leaving 20 bases between them. The V gene's germline CDR1 is GTSNPN and CDR2 SVGIG (reference sequence). CDR3 length: 16 amino acids. The CDR3: CAWRAGTAILPDTQYF. The CDR3, as DNA: TGTGCCTGGAGGGCGGGAACGGCGATTCTCCCAGATACGCAGTATTTT.

This clonotype has a handful of counts. The V gene is TRBV13, the J gene TRBJ2-6; possibly TRBD2 for D (7 bases). The V and J ends lost 5 bases and 2 bases respectively, with 16 bases between them. From germline, CDR1 is PRHDT and CDR2 FYEKMQ (reference sequence). This CDR3 is 17 amino acids long. CDR3 sequence (DNA): TGTGCCAGCAGCCCGCGTTGGGGGGGCCCTGGGGCCAACGTCCTGACTTTC. Protein: CASSPRWGGPGANVLTF. The complete variable domain, with remaining parts taken from reference TRBV13 and TRBJ2-6, reads AAGVIQSPRHLIKEKRETATLKCYPIPRHDTVYWYQQGPGQDPQFLISFYEKMQSDKGSIPDRFSAQQFSDYHSELNMSSLELGDSALYFCASSPRWGGPGANVLTFGAGSRLTVL.

This clonotype was seen only a few times. CDR3 in amino acids: CASSPRGEREGTDTQYF. The CDR3, as DNA: TGTGCCAGCAGCCCCCGTGGGGAGCGGGAGGGCACAGATACGCAGTATTTT. This rearrangement joins TRBV9 to TRBJ2-3, with 9 positions matching TRBD2. CDR1 SGDLS and CDR2 YYNGEE come from the germline V gene. The V and J ends lost 4 bases and 1 base, in that order; junction bases with no gene match: 10. The CDR3 runs 17 residues.

The V call is TRBV7-6, the J call TRBJ1-1; D is perhaps TRBD1 (5 bases). Germline assignment: CDR1 SGHVS and CDR2 FNYEAQ. This CDR3 spans 12 amino acids. Trimming removed 5 bases from V and 4 bases from J, with 8 bases in between. The CDR3 nucleotides read TGTGCCAGCAGCGGCAGGGCCACTGAAGCTTTCTTT. It translates to CASSGRATEAFF.

This rearrangement joins TRBV3-1 to TRBJ2-2; D not certain. The V end lost 2 bases, the J end lost 9 bases, and 7 bases lay between the germline ends. Germline CDR1 reads LGHDT; CDR2 reads YNNKEL (reference sequence). This CDR3 contains 12 residues. The CDR3 DNA reads TGTGCCAGCAGCCAACTTGGCAGGGAGCTGTTTTTT. Translated, it gives CASSQLGRELFF.

This clonotype was counted a few times. The CDR3 sequence is CASSLGQPIYEQYV. The CDR3 region has the DNA TGTGCCAGCAGCTTAGGGCAGCCCATCTACGAGCAGTACGTC. The chain is built from TRBV7-2 and TRBJ2-7; unclear D gene. Trimming removed 1 base from V and 3 bases from J, with 10 bases in between. Germline V gives CDR1 SGHTA, CDR2 FQGNSA. This CDR3 spans 14 amino acids.

This sequence joins TRBV6-6 and TRBJ2-1; the D is unclear. V was cut by 7 bases and J by 4 bases, with 5 bases left in between. CDR3 length equals 11 residues. Germline V lookup: CDR1 MNHNY, CDR2 SVGAGI (reference sequence). CDR3 residues: CASTLYNEQFF. In DNA form, the CDR3 reads TGTGCCAGCACCCTATACAATGAGCAGTTCTTC.